The 19 T cell receptor beta chains in this list originate from one sample, sequenced in a study of cytomegalovirus exposure and HLA in healthy donors. The PCR had 60 Vbeta and 13 Jbeta primers. Data came from immunoSEQ multiplex PCR; TCRdb stores just in-frame clones and leaves some out. Among roughly 120,000 clones listed, about 81% were seen once. Specimen: PBMCs. The receptor source for this set is a woman aged 40 to 50 in good health and CMV-seropositive.

The gene calls are TRBV28 and TRBJ1-1; TRBD1 might be the D (6 bases). The CDR3 has 12 amino acids. Germline CDR1 is MDHEN and CDR2 is SYDVKM. V lost 7 bases, J lost 4 bases, and 10 bases lay in between. CDR3 protein: CASTTGFTEAFF. As DNA, the CDR3 is TGTGCCAGCACAACAGGGTTCACTGAAGCTTTCTTT.

The chain uses TRBV7-9 and TRBJ1-5; perhaps TRBD1 as D (6 bases). The CDR3 contains 15 residues. Germline-derived CDR1 and CDR2 are SEHNR and FQNEAQ (reference sequence). Trimming removed 3 bases at V and 3 bases at J, with 12 bases between. The CDR3 DNA reads TGTGCCAGCAGCTTGGCAGGGGCTCCCAATCAGCCCCAGCATTTT. Translated: CASSLAGAPNQPQHF.

This sequence joins TRBV7-2 and TRBJ1-3; D unclear. V lost 2 bases and J 0 bases, leaving 8 bases between the germline ends. CDR3 length: 15 amino acids. Looked up from germline, CDR1 is SGHTA and CDR2 is FQGNSA. CDR3 DNA sequence: TGTGCCAGCAGCTTATTACTAAGCTCTGGAAACACCATATATTTT. As protein: CASSLLLSSGNTIYF.

V usage is TRBV9 and J usage is TRBJ2-7; 8 bases are shared with TRBD2. V dropped 2 bases and J dropped 4; count of bases not matched to a gene: 8. This CDR3 has 15 residues. In germline, CDR1 is SGDLS, CDR2 YYNGEE. The CDR3 DNA reads as TGTGCCAGCAGCGTGGGGACGGGAGGGCCGTACGAGCAGTACTTC. Its translation is CASSVGTGGPYEQYF.

The J gene is TRBJ1-1, the V gene TRBV11-1; D unresolved. Trimming stripped 1 base from V and 5 bases from J, with 11 bases between. The CDR3 length is 14 residues. Germline CDR1 and CDR2: SGHAT and FQDESV (reference sequence). DNA for the CDR3: TGTGCCAGCAGCTTAGGGACTCTAGGGACTGAAGCTTTCTTT. Its translation is CASSLGTLGTEAFF.

V and J are TRBV27 and TRBJ1-4, with a possible D match to TRBD1 (6 bases). The germline CDR1 and CDR2 sequences are MNHEY and SMNVEV (reference sequence). The CDR3 covers 15 residues. V lost 4 bases and J 8 bases, leaving 17 bases between the germline ends. CDR3 DNA: TGTGCCAGCAGTTATGGAAACAGGGCAGGGGAAAAACTGTTTTTT. Its translation: CASSYGNRAGEKLFF.

V gene TRBV29-1 combines with J gene TRBJ1-1; weak D call: TRBD1 (5 bases). Per germline, CDR1 SQVTM and CDR2 ANQGSEA. The CDR3 covers 15 residues. The ends were cut back, 1 base at V and 4 bases at J, with 16 bases in the middle. CDR3 sequence: CSVEGQMVFSTEAFF. CDR3 coding DNA: TGCAGCGTTGAAGGACAGATGGTATTTAGCACTGAAGCTTTCTTT.

The chain employs TRBV4-3 and TRBJ2-7, with TRBD1 matching over 8 bases. The CDR3 runs 14 residues. The germline gives CDR1 LGHNA, CDR2 YSLEER. Trimming removed 0 bases from V and 7 bases from J; junction bases left unmatched: 5. The CDR3 DNA is TGCGCCAGCAGCCAAGACAGGGGGCTATGGGAGCAGTACTTC. This encodes CASSQDRGLWEQYF.

The chain uses TRBV19 and TRBJ2-5; D uncertain. Looked up from germline, CDR1 is LNHDA and CDR2 is SQIVND (reference sequence). The CDR3 consists of 13 residues. With 3 bases removed from V and 4 bases from J, the gap between germline ends came to 9 bases. The CDR3 sequence: CASSISSRETQYF. As DNA, the CDR3 is TGTGCCAGTAGTATTAGCAGTCGAGAGACCCAGTACTTC.

The chain joins TRBV4-3 to TRBJ1-1; 8 bases line up with TRBD1. The CDR3 extends over 14 amino acids. With 4 bases clipped from V and 3 bases from J, the junction kept 4 bases outside the gene matches. Germline CDR1 is LGHNA and CDR2 is YSLEER. The CDR3 region has the DNA TGCGCCAGCAGCCTCGGACAGGGTTACACTGAAGCTTTCTTT. This sequence encodes CASSLGQGYTEAFF.

This clone has more than one count but fewer than ten. This chain uses TRBV5-6 with TRBJ1-5; D unclear. Germline CDR1 reads SGHDT; CDR2 reads YYEEEE. Between the trimmed V and J ends, which lost 4 bases and 4 bases, there was a span of 9 bases. The CDR3 spans 13 residues. In DNA form, the CDR3 reads TGTGCCAGCAGCCCAGGCAGTAATCAGCCCCAGCATTTT. Its protein product is CASSPGSNQPQHF.

This chain joins TRBV5-1 and TRBJ1-3; 7 bases line up with TRBD1. Germline CDR1 reads SGHRS; CDR2 reads YFSETQ. The V and J ends lost 1 base and 4 bases, in that order; junction bases with no gene match: 2. CDR3 size: 14 residues. The CDR3 reads CASSLTGAGNTIYF. The CDR3 DNA sequence: TGCGCCAGCAGCTTGACAGGGGCGGGAAACACCATATATTTT.

The chain has TRBV28 and TRBJ1-3, with a tentative D call TRBD1 (6 bases). Trimming shortened V by 3 bases and J by 8 bases, and 14 bases separated the two germline ends. This CDR3 has 14 residues. Germline V CDR1 and CDR2: MDHEN, SYDVKM. Written as DNA, the CDR3 is TGTGCCAGCAGTTTCAGACAGGACGTTGACACCATATATTTT. Translating it yields CASSFRQDVDTIYF.

The chain has TRBV7-9 and TRBJ1-2; 8 positions match TRBD1. The CDR3 has 14 amino acids. CDR1 is SEHNR and CDR2 is FQNEAQ in the germline V gene (reference sequence). J was trimmed by 2 bases and V by 3 bases; bases with no gene match: 2. Here the CDR3 reads CASSFPGGNYGYTF. The CDR3, as DNA: TGTGCCAGCAGCTTCCCAGGGGGCAACTATGGCTACACCTTC. Based on the CDR3 plus reference TRBV7-9 and TRBJ1-2, the full variable domain is DTGVSQNPRHKITKRGQNVTFRCDPISEHNRLYWYRQTLGQGPEFLTYFQNEAQLEKSRLLSDRFSAERPKGSFSTLEIQRTEQGDSAMYLCASSFPGGNYGYTFGSGTRLTVV.

The V call is TRBV19, the J call TRBJ2-7; 11 positions match TRBD1. The CDR3 contains 15 residues. The V gene end was trimmed by 5 bases and the J gene end by 6 bases; junction bases not matched to a gene: 9. Looked up from germline, CDR1 is LNHDA and CDR2 is SQIVND (reference sequence). The CDR3 here is CASSPRPGTGGEQYF. As DNA, the CDR3 is TGTGCCAGTAGTCCTCGTCCCGGGACAGGGGGCGAGCAGTACTTC.

The CDR3 DNA is TGTGCCAGCAGCGTACGGACAGGGGATGGCACTGAAGCTTTCTTT. Its protein is CASSVRTGDGTEAFF. The rearrangement links TRBV9 to TRBJ1-1; the match to TRBD1 covers 9 bases. V lost 1 base, J lost 4 bases, and 5 bases stayed unmatched. This CDR3 has 15 amino acids. The germline CDR1 and CDR2 sequences are SGDLS and YYNGEE.

The chain couples TRBV30 to TRBJ2-3; D gene unclear. CDR3 length: 12 residues. V was cut by 2 bases and J by 1 base, with 4 bases left in between. The germline gives CDR1 GTSNPN, CDR2 SVGIG (reference sequence). CDR3 sequence reads: CAWSPGTDTQYF. The CDR3 DNA reads TGTGCCTGGAGTCCCGGCACAGATACGCAGTATTTT.

This clone came up a few times. The chain carries TRBV19 and TRBJ2-7, with D tentatively TRBD1 (6 bases). Germline V gene sequence: CDR1 LNHDA, CDR2 SQIVND (reference sequence). The CDR3 has 11 residues. Trimming pared 8 bases from V and 3 bases from J, leaving 8 bases between. The CDR3 bases are TGTGCCAGTGAGGGGGACTACGAGCAGTACTTC. It is translated as CASEGDYEQYF.

The chain employs TRBV27 and TRBJ1-3; no clear D gene. The CDR3 contains 13 residues. The V end was cut by 6 bases, the J end by 4 bases, with 10 bases between. Germline V gene sequence: CDR1 MNHEY, CDR2 SMNVEV (reference sequence). The CDR3 nucleotides read TGTGCCAGCAGCCCCCAACAGGGAAACACCATATATTTT. Translation: CASSPQQGNTIYF.